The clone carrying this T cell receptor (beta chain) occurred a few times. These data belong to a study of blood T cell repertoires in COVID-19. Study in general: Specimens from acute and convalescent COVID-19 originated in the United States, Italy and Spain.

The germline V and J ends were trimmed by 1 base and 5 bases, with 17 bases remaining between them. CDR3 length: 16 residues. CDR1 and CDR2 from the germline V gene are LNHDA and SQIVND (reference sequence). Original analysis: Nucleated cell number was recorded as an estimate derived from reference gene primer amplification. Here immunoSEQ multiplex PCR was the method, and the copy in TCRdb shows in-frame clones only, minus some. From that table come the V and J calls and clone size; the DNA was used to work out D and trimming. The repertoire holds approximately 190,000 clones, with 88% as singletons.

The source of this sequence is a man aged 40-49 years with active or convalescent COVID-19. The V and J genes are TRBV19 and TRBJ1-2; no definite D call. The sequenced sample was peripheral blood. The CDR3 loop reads CASSIVADPSKYGYTF. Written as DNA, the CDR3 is TGTGCCAGTAGTATAGTAGCGGACCCAAGCAAGTATGGCTACACCTTC.